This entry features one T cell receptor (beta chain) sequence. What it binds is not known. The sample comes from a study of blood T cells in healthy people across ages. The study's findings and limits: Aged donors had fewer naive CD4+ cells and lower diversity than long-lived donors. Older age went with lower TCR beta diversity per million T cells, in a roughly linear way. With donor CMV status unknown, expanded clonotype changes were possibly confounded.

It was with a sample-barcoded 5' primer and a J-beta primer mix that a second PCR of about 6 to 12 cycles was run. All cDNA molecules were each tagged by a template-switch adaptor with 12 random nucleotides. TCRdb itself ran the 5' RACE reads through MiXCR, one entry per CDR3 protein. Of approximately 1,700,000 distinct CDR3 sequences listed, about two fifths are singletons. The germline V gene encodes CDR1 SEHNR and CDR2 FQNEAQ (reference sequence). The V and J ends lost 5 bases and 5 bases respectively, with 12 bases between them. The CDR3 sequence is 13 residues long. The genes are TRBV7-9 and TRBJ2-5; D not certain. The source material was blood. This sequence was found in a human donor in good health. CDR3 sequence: CASSPRLDETQYF. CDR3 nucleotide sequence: TGTGCCAGCAGCCCCAGACTGGATGAGACCCAGTACTTC.